This T cell receptor (beta chain) was profiled in a study of graft-versus-host responses after intestinal transplantation. At the level of the study: Recipients obtained multivisceral, liver-intestinal, or isolated intestinal transplants. Recipients across the board were started on anti-thymocyte globulin induction, then kept on tacrolimus and steroids for about 3 years. General study points: Declining HvG levels early post-transplant were linked to peak circulating GvH clone levels. In recipient marrow, GvH clones were found, and some appeared first in ileum or blood.

Generated by immunoSEQ multiplex PCR, the TCRdb table keeps only in-frame clones and is missing some. The data show approximately 130,000 clones, approximately 92% seen once. The ends were cut back, 1 base at V and 4 bases at J, with 14 bases in the middle. Per germline, CDR1 SGHTA and CDR2 FQGNSA. The CDR3 covers 15 residues. On this clone: The antigen is unknown.

The input for sequencing was unstimulated CD4+ T cells sorted from spleen or lymph node cells, taken before intestinal transplant. The chain carries TRBV7-2 and TRBJ2-7; weak D call: TRBD2 (6 bases). This clonotype originated in a human donor who received an intestinal transplant. CDR3 sequence: CASSLGPDRGYEQYF. Written as DNA, the CDR3 is TGTGCCAGCAGCTTAGGACCCGATCGGGGGTACGAGCAGTACTTC.